The 4 T cell receptor beta chains below were found in one sample sequenced in a study of T cell repertoires in cytomegalovirus infection. Each CDR3 protein gets one entry after TCRdb re-called the reads with MiXCR. The top ten clones hold around 9.5% of a sample with over 200,000 distinct CDR3 sequences, roughly 13% of them seen once. The specimen was PBMCs. These receptors originate from a human donor in good health (CMV status not recorded). Some clones in this sample may be carry-over from other donors' samples.

This clonotype has a handful of counts. The chain links TRBV15 to TRBJ2-7; D unclear. This CDR3 has 14 amino acids. V was shortened by 0 bases and J by 2 bases, with 8 bases between the two germline ends. Per germline, CDR1 LNHNV and CDR2 YYDKDF (reference sequence). CDR3 DNA: TGTGCCACCAGCAGAGAAACCAGGACCTACGAGCAGTACTTC. As protein: CATSRETRTYEQYF. The full variable domain, in which reference TRBV15 and TRBJ2-7 provide the parts outside the CDR3, is DAMVIQNPRYQVTQFGKPVTLSCSQTLNHNVMYWYQQKSSQAPKLLFHYYDKDFNNEADTPDNFQSRRPNTSFCFLDIRSPGLGDTAMYLCATSRETRTYEQYFGPGTRLTVT.

This clonotype showed up just a few times. The J gene is TRBJ2-2, the V gene TRBV5-4; 9 nucleotides match TRBD2. Germline CDR1 and CDR2: SGHNT and YYREEE (reference sequence). V gave up 4 bases and J gave up 6 bases; unmatched junction bases: 13. The CDR3 loop spans 17 amino acids. CDR3 coding DNA: TGTGCCAGCAGCCGGAAACTCGCGGGGGGGCAGTCCGGGGAGCTGTTTTTT. Translating gives CASSRKLAGGQSGELFF.

Concerning this clonotype itself: This may stem from a read error, because a much larger clone lies one nucleotide away. The chain joins TRBV7-4 to TRBJ2-1; no clear D. From germline, CDR1 is SGHVT and CDR2 SQSDAQ. Deletions cut 5 bases from V and 5 bases from J, with 16 bases between. The CDR3 covers 15 residues. CDR3 sequence reads: CASSETLTTNNEQFF. CDR3 nucleotides: TGTGCCAGCAGCGAGACTCTAACCACCAACAATGAGCAGTTCTTC.

This clonotype was counted between two and nine times. The chain has TRBV7-3 and TRBJ1-1; TRBD1 is a possible D gene (5 bases). The CDR3 has 13 amino acids. V was pared by 0 bases and J by 8 bases, with 10 bases between. The germline CDR1 and CDR2 sequences are SGHTA and FQGTGA. CDR3 sequence reads: CASSLTGGSEAFF. As DNA, the CDR3 is TGTGCCAGCAGCTTAACGGGGGGGTCGGAAGCTTTCTTT.